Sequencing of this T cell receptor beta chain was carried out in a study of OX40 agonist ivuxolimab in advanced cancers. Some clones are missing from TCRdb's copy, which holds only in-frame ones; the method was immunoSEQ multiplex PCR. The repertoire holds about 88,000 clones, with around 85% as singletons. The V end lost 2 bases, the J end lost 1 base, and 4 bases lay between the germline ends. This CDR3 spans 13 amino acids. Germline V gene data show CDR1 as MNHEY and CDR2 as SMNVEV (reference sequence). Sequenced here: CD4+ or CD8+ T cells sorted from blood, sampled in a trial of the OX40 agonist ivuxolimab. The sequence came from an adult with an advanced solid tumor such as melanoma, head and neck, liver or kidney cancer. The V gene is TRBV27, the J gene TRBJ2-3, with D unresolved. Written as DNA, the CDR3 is TGTGCCAGCAGTTTAAGCGGCACAGATACGCAGTATTTT. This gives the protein CASSLSGTDTQYF.